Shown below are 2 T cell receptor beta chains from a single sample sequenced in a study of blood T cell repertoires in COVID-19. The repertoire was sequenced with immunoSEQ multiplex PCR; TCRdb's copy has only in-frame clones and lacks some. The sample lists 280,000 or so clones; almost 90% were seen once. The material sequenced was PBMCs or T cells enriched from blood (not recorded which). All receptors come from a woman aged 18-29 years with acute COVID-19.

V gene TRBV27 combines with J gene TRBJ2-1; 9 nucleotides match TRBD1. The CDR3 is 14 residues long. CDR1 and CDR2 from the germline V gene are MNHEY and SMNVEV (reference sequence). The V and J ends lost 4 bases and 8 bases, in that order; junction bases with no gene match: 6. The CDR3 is CASSYKGQGYEQFF. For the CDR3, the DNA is TGTGCCAGCAGTTACAAGGGACAGGGCTATGAGCAGTTCTTC.

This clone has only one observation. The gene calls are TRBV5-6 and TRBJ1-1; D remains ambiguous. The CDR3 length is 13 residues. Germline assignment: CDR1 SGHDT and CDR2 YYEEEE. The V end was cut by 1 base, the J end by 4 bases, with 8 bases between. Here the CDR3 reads CASSLYGSTEAFF. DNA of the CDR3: TGTGCCAGCAGCTTGTACGGTTCCACTGAAGCTTTCTTT. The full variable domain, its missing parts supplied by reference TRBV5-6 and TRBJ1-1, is DAGVTQSPTHLIKTRGQQVTLRCSPKSGHDTVSWYQQALGQGPQFIFQYYEEEERQRGNFPDRFSGHQFPNYSSELNVNALLLGDSALYLCASSLYGSTEAFFGQGTRLTVV.